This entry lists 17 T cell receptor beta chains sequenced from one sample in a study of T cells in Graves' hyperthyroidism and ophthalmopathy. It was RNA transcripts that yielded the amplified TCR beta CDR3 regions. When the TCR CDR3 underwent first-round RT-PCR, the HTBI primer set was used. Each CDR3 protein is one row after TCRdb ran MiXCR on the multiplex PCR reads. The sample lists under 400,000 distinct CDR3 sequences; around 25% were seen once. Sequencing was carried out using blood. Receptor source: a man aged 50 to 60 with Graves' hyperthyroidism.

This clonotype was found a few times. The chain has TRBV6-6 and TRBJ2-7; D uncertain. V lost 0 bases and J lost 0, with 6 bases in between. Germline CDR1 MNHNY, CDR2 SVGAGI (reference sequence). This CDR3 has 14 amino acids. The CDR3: CASSYSQDSYEQYF. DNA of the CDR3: TGTGCCAGCAGTTACTCGCAGGACTCCTACGAGCAGTACTTC.

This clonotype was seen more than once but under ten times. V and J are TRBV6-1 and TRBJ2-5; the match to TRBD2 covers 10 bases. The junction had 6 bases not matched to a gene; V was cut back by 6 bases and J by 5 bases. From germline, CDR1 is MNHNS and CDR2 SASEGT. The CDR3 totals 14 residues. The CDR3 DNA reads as TGTGCCAGCAGACCTAGCGGGAGCAGGGAGACCCAGTACTTC. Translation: CASRPSGSRETQYF.

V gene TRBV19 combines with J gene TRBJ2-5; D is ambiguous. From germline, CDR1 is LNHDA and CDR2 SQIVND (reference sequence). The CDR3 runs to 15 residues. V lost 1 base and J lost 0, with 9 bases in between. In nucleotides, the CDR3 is TGTGCCAGTAGTATAGGTCGGCGTAACCAAGAGACCCAGTACTTC. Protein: CASSIGRRNQETQYF. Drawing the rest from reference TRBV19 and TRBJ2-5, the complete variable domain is DGGITQSPKYLFRKEGQNVTLSCEQNLNHDAMYWYRQDPGQGLRLIYYSQIVNDFQKGDIAEGYSVSREKKESFPLTVTSAQKNPTAFYLCASSIGRRNQETQYFGPGTRLLVL.

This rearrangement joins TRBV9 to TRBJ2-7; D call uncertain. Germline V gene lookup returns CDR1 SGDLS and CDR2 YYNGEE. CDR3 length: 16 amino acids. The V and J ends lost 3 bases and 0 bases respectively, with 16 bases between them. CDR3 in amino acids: CASSDPKGLYSYEQYF. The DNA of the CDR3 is TGTGCCAGCAGCGACCCCAAGGGTCTATACTCCTACGAGCAGTACTTC. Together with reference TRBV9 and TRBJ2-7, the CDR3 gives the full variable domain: DSGVTQTPKHLITATGQRVTLRCSPRSGDLSVYWYQQSLDQGLQFLIQYYNGEERAKGNILERFSAQQFPDLHSELNLSSLELGDSALYFCASSDPKGLYSYEQYFGPGTRLTVT.

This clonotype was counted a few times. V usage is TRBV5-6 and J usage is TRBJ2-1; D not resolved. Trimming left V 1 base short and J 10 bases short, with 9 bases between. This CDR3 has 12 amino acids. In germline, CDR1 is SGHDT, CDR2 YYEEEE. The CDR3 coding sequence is TGTGCCAGCAGCTTGCGGCGAGGCGAGCAGTTCTTC. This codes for CASSLRRGEQFF.

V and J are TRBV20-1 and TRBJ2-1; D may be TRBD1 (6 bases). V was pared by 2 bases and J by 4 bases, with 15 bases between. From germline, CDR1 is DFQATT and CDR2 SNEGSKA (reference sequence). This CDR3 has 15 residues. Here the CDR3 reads CSARSGTTSYNEQFF. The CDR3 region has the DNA TGCAGTGCTAGATCCGGGACAACTAGTTACAATGAGCAGTTCTTC.

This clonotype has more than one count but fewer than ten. CDR3 sequence reads: CASSFRDRGFYEQYF. The CDR3 DNA reads TGTGCCAGCAGCTTCCGGGACAGGGGATTCTACGAGCAGTACTTC. The chain uses TRBV7-2 and TRBJ2-7, with TRBD1 matching 10 bases. Germline V gene lookup returns CDR1 SGHTA and CDR2 FQGNSA. This CDR3 comprises 15 residues. V lost 3 bases and J lost 3; bases outside the gene matches: 5. Based on the CDR3 plus reference TRBV7-2 and TRBJ2-7, the full variable domain is GAGVSQSPSNKVTEKGKDVELRCDPISGHTALYWYRQSLGQGLEFLIYFQGNSAPDKSGLPSDRFSAERTGGSVSTLTIQRTQQEDSAVYLCASSFRDRGFYEQYFGPGTRLTVT.

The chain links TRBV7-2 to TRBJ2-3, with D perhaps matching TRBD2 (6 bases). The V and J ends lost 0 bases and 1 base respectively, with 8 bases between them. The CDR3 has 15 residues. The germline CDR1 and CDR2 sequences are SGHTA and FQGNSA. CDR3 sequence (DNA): TGTGCCAGCAGCTTAGCGGCTAGCGGCACAGATACGCAGTATTTT. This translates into CASSLAASGTDTQYF.

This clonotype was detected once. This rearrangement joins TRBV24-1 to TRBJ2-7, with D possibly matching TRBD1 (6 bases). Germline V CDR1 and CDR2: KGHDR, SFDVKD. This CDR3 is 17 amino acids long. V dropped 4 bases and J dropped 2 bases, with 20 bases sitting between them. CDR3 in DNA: TGTGCCACCAGTGACTATGACGGGACAAAGGTCACCTACGAGCAGTACTTC. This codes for CATSDYDGTKVTYEQYF.

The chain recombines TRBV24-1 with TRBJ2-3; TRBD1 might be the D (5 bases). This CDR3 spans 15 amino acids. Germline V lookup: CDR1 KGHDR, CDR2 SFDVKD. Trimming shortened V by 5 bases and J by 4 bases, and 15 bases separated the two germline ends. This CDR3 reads CATSGRGSSPDTQYF. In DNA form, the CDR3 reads TGTGCCACCAGTGGAAGGGGATCTAGTCCAGATACGCAGTATTTT.

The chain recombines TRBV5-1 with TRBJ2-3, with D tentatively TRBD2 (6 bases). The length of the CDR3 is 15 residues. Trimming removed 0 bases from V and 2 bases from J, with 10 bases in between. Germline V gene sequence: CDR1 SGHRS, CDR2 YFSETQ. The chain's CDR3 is CASSLAVAATDTQYF. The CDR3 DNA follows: TGCGCCAGCAGCTTGGCGGTAGCGGCCACAGATACGCAGTATTTT.

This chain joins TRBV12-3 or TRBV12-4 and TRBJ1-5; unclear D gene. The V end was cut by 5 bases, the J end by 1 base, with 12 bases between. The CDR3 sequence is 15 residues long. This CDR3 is CASSVGGPSNQPQHF. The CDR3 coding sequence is TGTGCCAGCAGTGTTGGCGGACCGAGCAATCAGCCCCAGCATTTT.

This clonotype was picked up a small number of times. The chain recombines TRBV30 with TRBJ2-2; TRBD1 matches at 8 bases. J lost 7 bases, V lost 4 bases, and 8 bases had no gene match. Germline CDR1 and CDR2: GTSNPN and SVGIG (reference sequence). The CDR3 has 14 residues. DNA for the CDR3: TGTGCCTGGAACTACGGGACAGGTATCGGGGAGCTGTTTTTT. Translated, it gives CAWNYGTGIGELFF.

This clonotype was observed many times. Here the CDR3 DNA reads TGTGCCAGCAGCCGGGATTATCGGGAGACCCAGTACTTC. This gives the protein CASSRDYRETQYF. The rearrangement uses TRBV2 and TRBJ2-5, with D tentatively TRBD2 (5 bases). Germline V gene data show CDR1 as SNHLY and CDR2 as FYNNEI. This CDR3 contains 13 residues. V dropped 6 bases and J dropped 5 bases, with 13 bases sitting between them.

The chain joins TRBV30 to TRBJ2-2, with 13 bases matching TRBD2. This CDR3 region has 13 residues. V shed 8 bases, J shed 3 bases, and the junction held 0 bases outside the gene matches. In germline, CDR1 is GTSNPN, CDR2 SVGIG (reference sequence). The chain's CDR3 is CAGLAGDTGELFF. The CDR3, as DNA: TGTGCCGGACTAGCGGGAGACACCGGGGAGCTGTTTTTT.

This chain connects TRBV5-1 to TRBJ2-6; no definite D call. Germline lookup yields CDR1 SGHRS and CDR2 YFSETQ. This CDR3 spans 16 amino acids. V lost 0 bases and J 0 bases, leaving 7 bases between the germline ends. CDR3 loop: CASSLAGPSGANVLTF. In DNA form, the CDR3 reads TGCGCCAGCAGCTTGGCCGGGCCCTCTGGGGCCAACGTCCTGACTTTC.

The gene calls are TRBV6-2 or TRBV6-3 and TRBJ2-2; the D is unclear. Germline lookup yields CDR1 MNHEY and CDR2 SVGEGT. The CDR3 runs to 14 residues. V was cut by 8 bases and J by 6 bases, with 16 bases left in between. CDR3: CASRVESRAGELFF. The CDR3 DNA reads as TGTGCCAGCCGAGTGGAATCCCGCGCCGGGGAGCTGTTTTTT.